Listed below are T cell receptor beta chains from one sample, sequenced in a study of blood T cell repertoires in COVID-19. The protocol was immunoSEQ multiplex PCR, while the TCRdb copy is restricted to in-frame clones and leaves out a portion. The data contain roughly 500,000 clones, roughly 90% of them singletons. Sequenced input: PBMCs or T cells enriched from blood (not recorded which). All receptors derive from a woman in her thirties or forties who had recovered from COVID-19. CDR3s include the opening cysteine and the closing phenylalanine or tryptophan. A D gene is named only where the DNA matches it firmly. Some rows mark clone size as missing; the rest say once, few, many or name a class of expanded clone.

TRBJ1-6,TRBV6-2/TRBV6-3,-,-,TGTGCCAGCAGTTACCTGGGGGCGTTCACAAATTCACCCCTCCACTTT,CASSYLGAFTNSPLHF
TRBJ1-1,TRBV30,-,-,TGTGCCTGGAGATCCGGGACTCGGGCTTTCTTT,CAWRSGTRAFF
TRBJ2-1,TRBV6-2/TRBV6-3,-,TRBD1,TGTGCCAGCAGTAAACAGGGGCCGGCCTACAATGAGCAGTTCTTC,CASSKQGPAYNEQFF
TRBJ1-1,TRBV19,-,-,TGTGCCACCAGCAGGGTACACACTGAAGCTTTCTTT,CATSRVHTEAFF
TRBJ1-4,TRBV5-1,few,-,TGCGCCAGCAGCTTGGAGGGGTTTAATGAAAAACTGTTTTTT,CASSLEGFNEKLFF
TRBJ2-7,TRBV29-1,-,-,TGCAGCGTTGAGTACAGCTCCTACGAGCAGTACTTC,CSVEYSSYEQYF
TRBJ2-1,TRBV5-1,-,TRBD2,TGCGCCAGCAGCCCCCGAAGCCAATCTCCGGGACTAGCGGTCTCCTACAATGAGCAGTTCTTC,CASSPRSQSPGLAVSYNEQFF
TRBJ2-2,TRBV7-9,-,-,TGTGCCAGCAGCCCTAGTCGAAGAGGGGAGCTGTTTTTT,CASSPSRRGELFF
TRBJ2-2,TRBV6-5,once,TRBD1,TGTGCCAGCAAGACAGACAGGGGACGAACCGGGGAGCTGTTTTTT,CASKTDRGRTGELFF
TRBJ2-1,TRBV21-1,-,-,TGTGCCAGCGCTAAACCGGGACAGGGGTCCTACAATGAGCAGTTCTTC,CASAKPGQGSYNEQFF
TRBJ1-4,TRBV9,-,-,TGTGCCAGCAGCGCCAGTGCTGTGGGGAGGCCAGGTGAAAAACTGTTTTTT,CASSASAVGRPGEKLFF